Sequencing of this TCR beta chain was carried out in a study of OX40 agonist ivuxolimab in advanced cancers. Study details: Ivuxolimab was delivered to patients intravenously every 2 weeks at doses spanning 0.01 to 10 mg/kg.

Using immunoSEQ multiplex PCR, the repertoire was profiled, and TCRdb retains in-frame clones only, with some absent. The table includes approximately 82,000 clones, around 85% detected once. With respect to this clone: What it binds is not known.

Broader study findings: The antigens recognized by the expanded peripheral T cells, that is their antigen specificity, were not determined. Expanded clones were, on average, more numerous among CD8+ T cells than CD4+.

The cohort excluded patients with autoimmune disease history or systemic immunosuppression. This CDR3 has 18 residues. V trimming: 5 bases; J trimming: 6 bases; junction bases outside the gene matches: 22. Germline CDR1 SGHVS, CDR2 FQNEAQ. This chain joins TRBV7-8 and TRBJ2-7; TRBD2 aligns across 7 bases. The sequence was collected from an adult with an advanced solid tumor such as melanoma, head and neck, liver or kidney cancer. The sequencing used CD4+ or CD8+ T cells sorted from blood, collected in a trial of the OX40 agonist ivuxolimab. CDR3 sequence reads: CASSHGVREGGRNSEQYF. The CDR3 DNA reads TGTGCCAGCAGCCACGGGGTCAGAGAGGGAGGGAGGAATAGCGAGCAGTACTTC.